The TCR beta chain described here comes from a study of blood T cell repertoires in COVID-19. Overall study context: From the United States, Italy and Spain came samples of acute and convalescent COVID-19. T cells, B-cell-depleted T cells, or PBMCs provided the cDNA or gDNA that served as material.

The junction had 8 bases not matched to a gene; V was cut back by 4 bases and J by 4 bases. Germline CDR1 reads SQVTM; CDR2 reads ANQGSEA. The CDR3 spans 14 residues. This clone was recorded once. Authors' analysis steps: The assay estimated nucleated cells by amplifying reference gene primers. Some clones are missing from TCRdb's copy, which holds only in-frame ones; the method was immunoSEQ multiplex PCR. The V and J calls and clone size were taken over from that table, and D and trimming were inferred from the DNA. The top ten clones hold around 1.2% of a sample with under 250,000 clones, about 90% of them seen once.

This clonotype originated in a man aged 25 to 45 with acute or convalescent COVID-19. The sample comprised peripheral blood. This sequence joins TRBV29-1 and TRBJ2-5, with 8 bases that match TRBD2. The CDR3 DNA follows: TGCAGCGTTGTCGGGGGGGTCGGACCAGAGACCCAGTACTTC. This translates into CSVVGGVGPETQYF.